The 4 T cell receptor beta chains presented below share a single source sample, sequenced in a study of CD8 T cells in Susac syndrome. Reverse transcription of roughly 0.45 to 1 ug RNA used random hexamers. TCRdb passed the immunoSEQ multiplex PCR reads through MiXCR, listing each CDR3 protein once. The profile covers some 160,000 distinct CDR3 sequences, with 85% to 95% appearing a single time and about 0.16% taken by the ten largest. The source material was CD8+ T cells from PBMCs. These receptors were collected from a human donor with multiple sclerosis.

This rearrangement joins TRBV10-3 to TRBJ1-2; D gene ambiguous. This CDR3 is built from 13 residues. Germline V gives CDR1 ENHRY, CDR2 SYGVKD. The ends were cut back, 6 bases at V and 3 bases at J, with 11 bases in the middle. This CDR3 is CAIRSIGDYGYTF. The CDR3 DNA reads TGTGCCATCAGGAGCATCGGGGACTATGGCTACACCTTC.

This chain uses TRBV4-1 with TRBJ2-7; TRBD1 matches at 8 bases. The CDR3 sequence is 18 residues long. CDR1 and CDR2 (germline): MGHRA, YSYEKL. J lost 3 bases, V lost 0 bases, and 13 bases had no gene match. CDR3 coding DNA: TGCGCCAGCAGCCAAGATCTTTTCGTCCGGACAGGGATCTACGAGCAGTACTTC. This translates into CASSQDLFVRTGIYEQYF.

The chain couples TRBV20-1 to TRBJ1-2; no clear D. Deletions cut 0 bases from V and 6 bases from J, with 14 bases between. Germline values: CDR1 DFQATT, CDR2 SNEGSKA (reference sequence). This CDR3 region has 14 residues. The CDR3 DNA reads as TGCAGTGCTAGAGATCCCGGAGGTCCGGATGGCTACACCTTC. This sequence encodes CSARDPGGPDGYTF.

The rearrangement joins TRBV6-1 to TRBJ1-2; D is uncertain. The V end lost 3 bases, the J end lost 3 bases, and 8 bases lay between the germline ends. This CDR3 region has 13 residues. Per germline, CDR1 MNHNS and CDR2 SASEGT. For the CDR3, the DNA is TGTGCCAGCAGTGAGAAGGGTGACTATGGCTACACCTTC. Translation gives CASSEKGDYGYTF.